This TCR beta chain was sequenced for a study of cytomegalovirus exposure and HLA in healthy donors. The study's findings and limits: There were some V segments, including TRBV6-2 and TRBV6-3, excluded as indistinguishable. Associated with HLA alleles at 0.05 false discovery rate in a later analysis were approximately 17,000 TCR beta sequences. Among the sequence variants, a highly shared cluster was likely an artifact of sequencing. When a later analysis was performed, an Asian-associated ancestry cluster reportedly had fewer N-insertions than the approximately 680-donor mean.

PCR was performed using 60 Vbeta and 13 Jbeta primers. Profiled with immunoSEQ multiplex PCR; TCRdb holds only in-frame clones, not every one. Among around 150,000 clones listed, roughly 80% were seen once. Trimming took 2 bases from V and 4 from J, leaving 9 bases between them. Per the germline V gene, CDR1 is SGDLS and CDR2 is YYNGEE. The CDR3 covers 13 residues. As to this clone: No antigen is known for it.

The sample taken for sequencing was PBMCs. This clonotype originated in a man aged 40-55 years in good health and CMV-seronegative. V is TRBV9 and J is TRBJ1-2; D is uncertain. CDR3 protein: CASSVGDGYGYTF. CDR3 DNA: TGTGCCAGCAGCGTCGGTGATGGCTATGGCTACACCTTC.